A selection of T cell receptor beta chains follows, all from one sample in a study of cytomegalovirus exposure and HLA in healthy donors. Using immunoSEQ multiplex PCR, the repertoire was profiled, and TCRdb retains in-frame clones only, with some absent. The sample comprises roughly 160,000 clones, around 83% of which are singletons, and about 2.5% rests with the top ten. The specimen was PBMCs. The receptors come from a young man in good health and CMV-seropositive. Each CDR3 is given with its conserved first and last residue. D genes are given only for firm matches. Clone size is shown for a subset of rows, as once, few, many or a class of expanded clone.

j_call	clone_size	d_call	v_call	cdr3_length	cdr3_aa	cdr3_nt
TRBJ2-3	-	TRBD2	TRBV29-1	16	CSVGNLRAGAGDTQYF	TGCAGCGTTGGCAACCTTCGAGCGGGAGCGGGAGATACGCAGTATTTT
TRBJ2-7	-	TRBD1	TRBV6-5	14	CASGKDRETYEQYF	TGTGCCAGCGGAAAGGACAGGGAAACCTACGAGCAGTACTTC
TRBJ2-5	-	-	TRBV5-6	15	CASSLIMAGEETQYF	TGTGCCAGCAGCTTGATTATGGCAGGCGAAGAGACCCAGTACTTC
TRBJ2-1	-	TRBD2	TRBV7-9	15	CSSSPTSGLYNEQFF	TGTTCCAGCAGCCCGACTAGCGGGCTTTACAATGAGCAGTTCTTC
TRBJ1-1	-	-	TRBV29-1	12	CSVSGGWSEAFF	TGCAGCGTTTCTGGGGGCTGGTCTGAAGCTTTCTTT
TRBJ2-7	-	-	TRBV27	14	CASSPGTIPNEQYF	TGTGCCAGCAGCCCCGGGACAATCCCCAACGAGCAGTACTTC
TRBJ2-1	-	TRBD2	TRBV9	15	CASSPGLADYNEQFF	TGTGCCAGCAGCCCAGGGCTAGCGGACTACAATGAGCAGTTCTTC
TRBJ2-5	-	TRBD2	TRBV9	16	CASSVFSTSGKETQYF	TGTGCCAGCAGCGTATTCTCGACTAGCGGTAAAGAGACCCAGTACTTC
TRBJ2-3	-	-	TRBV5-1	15	CASSLGQGSTDTQYF	TGCGCCAGCAGCTTGGGTCAGGGGAGCACAGATACGCAGTATTTT
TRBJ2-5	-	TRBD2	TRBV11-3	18	CASSSVGFREAYQETQYF	TGTGCCAGCAGCTCAGTCGGGTTCCGGGAGGCCTACCAAGAGACCCAGTACTTC
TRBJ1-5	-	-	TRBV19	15	CASRSQGLSNQPQHF	TGTGCCAGTAGGAGTCAGGGCCTTAGCAATCAGCCCCAGCATTTT
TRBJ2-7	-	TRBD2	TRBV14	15	CASSFGLAGIYEQYF	TGTGCCAGCAGTTTCGGACTAGCGGGAATCTACGAGCAGTACTTC
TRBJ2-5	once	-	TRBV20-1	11	CSARTGFAQYF	TGCAGTGCTAGAACAGGGTTTGCCCAGTACTTC
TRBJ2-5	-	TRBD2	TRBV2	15	CASTARTSGKETQYF	TGTGCCAGCACCGCCAGGACTAGCGGAAAAGAGACCCAGTACTTC
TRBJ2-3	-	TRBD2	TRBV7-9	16	CSSSADLAGTSATQYF	TGTTCCAGCAGCGCCGATCTAGCGGGAACTTCTGCTACGCAGTATTTT
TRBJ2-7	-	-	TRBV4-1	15	CASSQEYSDIYEQYF	TGCGCCAGCAGCCAAGAATACTCGGACATCTACGAGCAGTACTTC
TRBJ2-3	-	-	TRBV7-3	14	CASSYRSQADTQYF	TGTGCCAGCAGTTACAGAAGCCAGGCAGATACGCAGTATTTT
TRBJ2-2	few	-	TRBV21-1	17	CASSTRTHEANTGELFF	TGTGCCAGCAGCACTCGGACACATGAAGCGAACACCGGGGAGCTGTTTTTT
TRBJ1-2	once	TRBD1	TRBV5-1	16	CASSPGTAGGLDGYTF	TGCGCCAGCAGCCCAGGGACAGCTGGGGGCCTCGATGGCTACACCTTC
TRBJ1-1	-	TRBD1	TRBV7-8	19	CASSLAPFGDRGITGEAFF	TGTGCCAGCAGCTTAGCGCCCTTTGGGGACAGGGGGATTACGGGCGAAGCTTTCTTT
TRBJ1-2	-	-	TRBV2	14	CASSAADNQYGYTF	TGTGCCAGCAGTGCGGCGGACAACCAATATGGCTACACCTTC
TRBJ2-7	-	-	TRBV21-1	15	CASSNAHNKAGEQYF	TGTGCCAGCAGCAATGCACACAACAAGGCGGGAGAGCAGTACTTC
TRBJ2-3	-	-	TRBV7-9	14	CSSSRTAYTDTQYF	TGTTCCAGCAGTCGTACAGCTTACACAGATACGCAGTATTTT
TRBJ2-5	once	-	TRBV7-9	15	CASSLGGTKGETQYF	TGTGCCAGCAGCTTAGGGGGTACGAAGGGGGAGACCCAGTACTTC
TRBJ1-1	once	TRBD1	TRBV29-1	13	CSVGATGITEAFF	TGCAGCGTTGGGGCGACAGGGATCACTGAAGCTTTCTTT
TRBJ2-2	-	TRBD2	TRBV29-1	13	CSVWGGMGGELFF	TGCAGCGTTTGGGGGGGTATGGGCGGGGAGCTGTTTTTT
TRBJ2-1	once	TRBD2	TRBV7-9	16	CASSPTGTSVGNEQFF	TGTGCCAGCAGCCCCACCGGGACTAGCGTGGGGAATGAGCAGTTCTTC
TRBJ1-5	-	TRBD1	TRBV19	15	CASSRTGLQGQPQHF	TGTGCCAGTAGTAGGACAGGGCTCCAAGGTCAGCCCCAGCATTTT
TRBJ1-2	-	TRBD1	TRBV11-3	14	CASSKDRGSYGYTF	TGTGCCAGCAGCAAGGACAGGGGTTCATATGGCTACACCTTC
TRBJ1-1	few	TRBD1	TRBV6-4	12	CASGTGTGAAFF	TGTGCCAGCGGAACCGGGACAGGGGCTGCTTTCTTT
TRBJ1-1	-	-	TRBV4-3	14	CASSQDLMNTEAFF	TGCGCCAGCAGCCAAGATCTTATGAACACTGAAGCTTTCTTT
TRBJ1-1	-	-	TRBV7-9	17	CASSSSQEGRWGTEAFF	TGTGCCAGCAGCTCTTCCCAGGAGGGGCGGTGGGGCACTGAAGCTTTCTTT
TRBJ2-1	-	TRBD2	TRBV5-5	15	CASSLGLAFYNEQFF	TGTGCCAGCAGCTTGGGACTAGCCTTCTACAATGAGCAGTTCTTC
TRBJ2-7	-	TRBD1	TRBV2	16	CASKGTGVFSSYEQYF	TGTGCCAGCAAGGGGACAGGGGTTTTCAGCTCCTACGAGCAGTACTTC
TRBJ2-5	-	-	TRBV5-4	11	CASSLQETQYF	TGTGCCAGCAGCTTGCAGGAGACCCAGTACTTC
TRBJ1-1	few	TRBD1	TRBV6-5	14	CASSRGQGNTEAFF	TGTGCCAGCAGTCGGGGACAGGGTAACACTGAAGCTTTCTTT
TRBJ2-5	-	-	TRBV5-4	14	CASTVDRFQETQYF	TGTGCCAGCACCGTGGACAGATTCCAAGAGACCCAGTACTTC
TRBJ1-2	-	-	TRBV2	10	CASILGGYTF	TGTGCCAGCATTCTCGGGGGCTACACCTTC
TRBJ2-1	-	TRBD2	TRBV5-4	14	CASRLDYAGDEQFF	TGTGCCAGCAGACTGGACTACGCGGGAGATGAGCAGTTCTTC
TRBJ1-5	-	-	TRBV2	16	CASSDAPGYSNQPQHF	TGTGCCAGCAGTGACGCCCCAGGTTATAGCAATCAGCCCCAGCATTTT
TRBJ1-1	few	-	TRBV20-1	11	CSAQGGNEAFF	TGCAGTGCTCAAGGAGGAAATGAAGCTTTCTTT
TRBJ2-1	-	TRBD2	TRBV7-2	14	CASSLLAGYNEQFF	TGTGCCAGCAGCTTACTAGCGGGGTACAATGAGCAGTTCTTC
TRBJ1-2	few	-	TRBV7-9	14	CASSFSVEVNGYTF	TGTGCCAGCAGCTTCTCAGTGGAGGTCAATGGCTACACCTTC
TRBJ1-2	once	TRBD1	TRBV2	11	CARGQGGGYTF	TGTGCCAGGGGACAGGGGGGTGGCTACACCTTC
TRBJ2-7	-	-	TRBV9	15	CASSVATDFSYEQYF	TGTGCCAGCAGCGTAGCGACAGACTTTTCCTACGAGCAGTACTTC
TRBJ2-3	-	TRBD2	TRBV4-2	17	CASSRSLAGGPEDTQYF	TGTGCCAGCAGCCGATCTTTAGCGGGAGGGCCAGAAGATACGCAGTATTTT
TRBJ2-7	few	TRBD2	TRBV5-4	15	CASSAGLAGLYEQYF	TGTGCCAGCAGCGCCGGACTAGCGGGGCTATACGAGCAGTACTTC
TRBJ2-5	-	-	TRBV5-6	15	CASSFEGLGEETQYF	TGTGCCAGCAGCTTCGAAGGGTTGGGAGAAGAGACCCAGTACTTC
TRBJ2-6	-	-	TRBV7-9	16	CASSPDRHSGANVLTF	TGTGCCAGCAGTCCCGACCGACACTCTGGGGCCAACGTCCTGACTTTC
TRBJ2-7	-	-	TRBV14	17	CASSHGRGDLVSYEQYF	TGTGCCAGCAGCCATGGGCGGGGAGATCTCGTCTCCTACGAGCAGTACTTC
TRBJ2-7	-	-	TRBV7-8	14	CASSLRRNSYEQYF	TGTGCCAGCAGCTTAAGGAGGAATTCCTACGAGCAGTACTTC
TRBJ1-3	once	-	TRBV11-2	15	CASSPRTGTGNTIYF	TGTGCCAGCAGCCCCCGCACAGGGACTGGAAACACCATATATTTT